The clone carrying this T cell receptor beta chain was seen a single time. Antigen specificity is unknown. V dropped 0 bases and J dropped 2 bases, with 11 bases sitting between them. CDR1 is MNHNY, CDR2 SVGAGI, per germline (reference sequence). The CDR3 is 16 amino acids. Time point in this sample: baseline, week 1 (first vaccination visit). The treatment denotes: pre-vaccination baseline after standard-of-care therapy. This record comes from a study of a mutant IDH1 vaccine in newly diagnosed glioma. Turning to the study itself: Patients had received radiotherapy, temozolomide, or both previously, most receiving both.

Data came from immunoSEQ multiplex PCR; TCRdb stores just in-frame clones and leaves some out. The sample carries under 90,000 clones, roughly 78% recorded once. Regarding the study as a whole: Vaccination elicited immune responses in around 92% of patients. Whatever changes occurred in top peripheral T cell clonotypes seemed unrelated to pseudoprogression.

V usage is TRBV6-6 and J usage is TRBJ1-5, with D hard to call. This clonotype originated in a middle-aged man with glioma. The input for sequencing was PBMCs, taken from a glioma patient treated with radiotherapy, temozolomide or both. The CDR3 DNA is TGTGCCAGCAGTTACTCAACCCCTAATGGCAATCAGCCCCAGCATTTT. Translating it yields CASSYSTPNGNQPQHF.